The following is a T cell receptor beta chain sequence with its context. Its target is unknown. The sample belongs to a study of vaccination and CD4 T cells after COVID-19. Treatment of the sample: roughly ten-day PBMC culture with coronavirus spike peptide pools or control peptides (ViraFEST assay). The CDR3 spans 15 residues. Germline CDR1 and CDR2: SGHTA and FQGNSA. The ends lost 5 bases at V and 2 bases at J; junction bases unmatched: 5. At the Johns Hopkins FTIC core, DNA taken from cultured CD4+ T cells was sequenced by way of the Oncomine TCR Beta short-read assay. MiXCR, run by TCRdb on the PCR reads, gives a single entry per CDR3 protein. The table records roughly 20,000 distinct CDR3 sequences, more than 45% of them present only once.

The J gene is TRBJ2-2, the V gene TRBV7-2, with 7 bases identical to TRBD2. This clonotype was sampled from a human donor who had recovered from COVID-19. Sequenced: CD4+ T cells from blood, cultured in vitro. The CDR3 is CASSPGTTNTGELFF. CDR3 in DNA: TGTGCCAGCAGCCCCGGGACTACTAACACCGGGGAGCTGTTTTTT.